This passage covers 10 T cell receptor beta chains from one sample sequenced in a study of T cell responses to AZD1222 COVID-19 vaccine. Clones were read by immunoSEQ multiplex PCR, and TCRdb kept only the in-frame ones, dropping some. The table has under 200,000 clones, about 93% seen once. The source material was peripheral blood, sampled on day 0 of AZD1222 vaccination. The receptors were gathered from an adult in good health.

The sample holds one count of this clone. The rearrangement joins TRBV18 to TRBJ2-7; tentative D call: TRBD1 (6 bases). Trimming shortened V by 5 bases and J by 3 bases, and 11 bases separated the two germline ends. The CDR3 sequence is 13 residues long. Germline V CDR1 and CDR2: KGHSH, LQKENI. Here the CDR3 reads CASSSGDYYEQYF. The CDR3 DNA reads as TGTGCCAGCTCATCAGGGGATTACTACGAGCAGTACTTC.

The chain employs TRBV5-5 and TRBJ2-5; 13 bases match TRBD2. This CDR3 has 16 residues. The V gene's germline CDR1 is SGHKS and CDR2 YYEKEE (reference sequence). After removal of 1 base from V and 2 bases from J, the junction contained 2 bases not matched to a gene. The CDR3 coding sequence is TGTGCCAGCAGCTTGACTAGCGGGAGGGTGCAAGAGACCCAGTACTTC. This codes for CASSLTSGRVQETQYF.

The chain uses TRBV2 and TRBJ1-4; TRBD1 aligns across 7 bases. V dropped 7 bases and J dropped 2; count of bases not matched to a gene: 4. This CDR3 comprises 14 residues. The germline gives CDR1 SNHLY, CDR2 FYNNEI. The CDR3 loop is CASTQDRTNEKLFF. The CDR3, as DNA: TGTGCCAGCACTCAGGACAGGACTAATGAAAAACTGTTTTTT.

The chain recombines TRBV12-3 or TRBV12-4 with TRBJ2-5, with D uncertain. The CDR3 is made up of 11 amino acids. The V end was cut by 9 bases, the J end by 1 base, with 6 bases between. CDR3 protein: CASGPQETQYF. The CDR3, as DNA: TGTGCCAGTGGGCCCCAAGAGACCCAGTACTTC.

There are a few counts of this clone. The V and J genes are TRBV19 and TRBJ1-5, with a tentative D call TRBD1 (6 bases). This CDR3 is 13 amino acids long. Trimming took 6 bases from V and 6 from J, leaving 12 bases between them. Germline V gene lookup returns CDR1 LNHDA and CDR2 SQIVND (reference sequence). The CDR3 DNA is TGTGCCAGTAGAGGGGGGAGTGCTCAGCCCCAGCATTTT. This codes for CASRGGSAQPQHF.

This clone is a singleton in its sample. The chain carries TRBV5-1 and TRBJ2-1, with D unresolved. The CDR3 consists of 12 residues. Per the germline V gene, CDR1 is SGHRS and CDR2 is YFSETQ. V was pared by 3 bases and J by 6 bases, with 7 bases between. CDR3 residues: CASSYGGNEQFF. As DNA, the CDR3 is TGCGCCAGCAGCTATGGTGGCAATGAGCAGTTCTTC.

The chain is built from TRBV19 and TRBJ1-3; tentatively, D is TRBD1 (5 bases). Trimming removed 5 bases at V and 0 bases at J, with 11 bases between. Germline-derived CDR1 and CDR2 are LNHDA and SQIVND (reference sequence). CDR3 length equals 15 residues. CDR3 in amino acids: CASSPVGVSGNTIYF. CDR3 DNA sequence: TGTGCCAGTAGTCCCGTGGGGGTCTCTGGAAACACCATATATTTT.

The rearrangement joins TRBV19 to TRBJ2-1; D gene ambiguous. CDR3 size: 13 residues. Trimming removed 6 bases at V and 6 bases at J, with 12 bases between. The germline V gene encodes CDR1 LNHDA and CDR2 SQIVND (reference sequence). The CDR3 nucleotides read TGTGCCAGTAGCCCTTTGAGAGTCAATGAGCAGTTCTTC. Translated, it gives CASSPLRVNEQFF.

This sequence joins TRBV12-3 or TRBV12-4 and TRBJ1-2; D unresolved. This CDR3 spans 12 amino acids. The V end lost 10 bases, the J end lost 6 bases, and 15 bases lay between the germline ends. CDR3 bases: TGTGCCACTCGTCTGGTAGTGGATGGCTACACCTTC. It is translated as CATRLVVDGYTF.

The J gene is TRBJ2-7, the V gene TRBV6-1; D gene unclear. The germline V gene has CDR1 MNHNS and CDR2 SASEGT. V was trimmed by 1 base and J by 2 bases, leaving 9 bases between them. This CDR3 has 14 amino acids. CDR3 bases: TGTGCCAGCAGTGAAGAACTGGCGGCCTACGAGCAGTACTTC. Its protein is CASSEELAAYEQYF.